This TCR beta chain was captured in a study of blood T cell repertoires in COVID-19. For the study at large: The United States, Italy and Spain supplied acute and convalescent COVID-19 samples. Sample material is recorded as cDNA or gDNA derived from T cells, B-cell-depleted T cells, or PBMCs.

In the original workflow: Quantification of nucleated cells was approximated via reference gene primer amplification. Only in-frame clones appear in the TCRdb table, and some are missing; sequencing was by immunoSEQ multiplex PCR. The V and J calls and clone size are taken from that table; D and trimming were inferred from the DNA. This repertoire shows about 48,000 clones, approximately 90% found once; its top ten account for over 4%. The length of the CDR3 is 15 residues. The V and J ends lost 4 bases and 0 bases respectively, with 11 bases between them. Looked up from germline, CDR1 is SGHKS and CDR2 is YYEKEE (reference sequence).

This TCR was recovered from a man between 65 and 79 years old with acute or convalescent COVID-19. The chain recombines TRBV5-5 with TRBJ2-1; possible D gene TRBD2, 7 bases. The sequenced material came from peripheral blood. The CDR3 spells CASSQRGGSYNEQFF. Written as DNA, the CDR3 is TGTGCCAGCAGCCAAAGGGGGGGCTCCTACAATGAGCAGTTCTTC.